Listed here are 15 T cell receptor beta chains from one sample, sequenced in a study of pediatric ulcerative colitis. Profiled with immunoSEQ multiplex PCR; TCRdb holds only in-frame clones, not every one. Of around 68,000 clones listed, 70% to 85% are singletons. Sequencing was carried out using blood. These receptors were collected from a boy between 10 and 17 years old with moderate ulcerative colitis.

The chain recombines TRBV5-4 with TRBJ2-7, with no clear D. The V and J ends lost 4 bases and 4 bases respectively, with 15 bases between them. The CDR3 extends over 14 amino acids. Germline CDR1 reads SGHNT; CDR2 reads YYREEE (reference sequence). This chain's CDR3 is CASSTNESPYEQYF. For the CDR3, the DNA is TGTGCCAGCAGCACGAACGAATCTCCGTACGAGCAGTACTTC.

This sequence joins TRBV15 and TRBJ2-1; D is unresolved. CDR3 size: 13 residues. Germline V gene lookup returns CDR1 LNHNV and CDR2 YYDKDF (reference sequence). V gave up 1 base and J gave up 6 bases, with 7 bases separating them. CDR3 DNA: TGTGCCACCAGCAGAGTGAGGAGCAATGAGCAGTTCTTC. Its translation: CATSRVRSNEQFF.

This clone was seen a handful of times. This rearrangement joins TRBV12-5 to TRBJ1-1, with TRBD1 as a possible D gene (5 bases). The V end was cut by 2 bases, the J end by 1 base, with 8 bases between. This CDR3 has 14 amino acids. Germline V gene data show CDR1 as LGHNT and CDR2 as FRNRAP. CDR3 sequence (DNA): TGTGCTAGTGGTTTGAGGAGGGGGAACACTGAAGCTTTCTTT. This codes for CASGLRRGNTEAFF.

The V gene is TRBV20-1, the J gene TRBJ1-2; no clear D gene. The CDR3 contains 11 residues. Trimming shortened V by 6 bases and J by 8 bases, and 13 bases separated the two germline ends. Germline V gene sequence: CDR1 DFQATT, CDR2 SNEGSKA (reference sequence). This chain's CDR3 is CSAQTGEGYTF. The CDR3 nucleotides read TGCAGTGCCCAGACTGGGGAAGGCTACACCTTC.

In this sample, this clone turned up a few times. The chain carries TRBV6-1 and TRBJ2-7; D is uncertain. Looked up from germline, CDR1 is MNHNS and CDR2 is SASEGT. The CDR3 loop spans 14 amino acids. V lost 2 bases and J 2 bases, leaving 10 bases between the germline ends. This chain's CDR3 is CASSERPGPYEQYF. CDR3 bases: TGTGCCAGCAGTGAACGGCCAGGACCCTACGAGCAGTACTTC.

This CDR3 is CASSQDRETEAFF. In DNA form, the CDR3 reads TGTGCCAGCAGCCAAGATCGAGAAACTGAAGCTTTCTTT. V gene TRBV4-2 combines with J gene TRBJ1-1; D gene unclear. V was shortened by 0 bases and J by 5 bases, with 7 bases between the two germline ends. The CDR3 is made up of 13 amino acids. CDR1 and CDR2 from the germline V gene are LGHNA and YNFKEQ.

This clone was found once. The CDR3, as DNA: TGTGCCAGCAGCACAAGGGGGCAGACTAATGAAAAACTGTTTTTT. This gives the protein CASSTRGQTNEKLFF. The rearrangement joins TRBV6-1 to TRBJ1-4; TRBD1 matches 7 bases. Germline V gene sequence: CDR1 MNHNS, CDR2 SASEGT. V gave up 6 bases and J gave up 2 bases; unmatched junction bases: 6. This CDR3 contains 15 residues.

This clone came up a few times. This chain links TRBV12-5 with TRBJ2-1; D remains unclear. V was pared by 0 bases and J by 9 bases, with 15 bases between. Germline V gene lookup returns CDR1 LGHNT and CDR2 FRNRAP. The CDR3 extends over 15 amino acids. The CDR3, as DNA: TGTGCTAGTGGTTTGGTTCTATCGCTTGGCGGTGAGCAGTTCTTC. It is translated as CASGLVLSLGGEQFF.

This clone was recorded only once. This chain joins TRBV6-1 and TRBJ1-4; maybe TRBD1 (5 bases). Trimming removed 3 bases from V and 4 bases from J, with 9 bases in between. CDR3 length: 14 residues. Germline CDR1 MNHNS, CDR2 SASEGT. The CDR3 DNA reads TGTGCCAGCAGTGATTGGGACGGTAATGAAAAACTGTTTTTT. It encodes CASSDWDGNEKLFF.

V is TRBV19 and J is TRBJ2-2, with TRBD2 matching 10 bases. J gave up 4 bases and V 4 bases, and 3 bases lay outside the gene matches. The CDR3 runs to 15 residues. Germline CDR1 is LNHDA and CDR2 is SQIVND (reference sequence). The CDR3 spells CASSKTSGPTGELFF. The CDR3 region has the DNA TGTGCCAGTAGTAAGACTAGCGGGCCCACCGGGGAGCTGTTTTTT.

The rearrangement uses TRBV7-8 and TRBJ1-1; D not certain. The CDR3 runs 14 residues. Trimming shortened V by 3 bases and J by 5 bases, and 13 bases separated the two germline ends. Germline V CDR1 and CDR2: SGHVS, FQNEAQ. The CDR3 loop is CASSFTGAQTEAFF. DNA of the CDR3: TGTGCCAGCAGCTTCACGGGCGCCCAAACTGAAGCTTTCTTT.

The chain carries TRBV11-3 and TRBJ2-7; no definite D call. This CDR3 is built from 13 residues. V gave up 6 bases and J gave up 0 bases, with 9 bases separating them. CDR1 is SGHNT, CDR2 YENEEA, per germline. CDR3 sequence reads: CASSLTPSYEQYF. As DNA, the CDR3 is TGTGCCAGCAGTCTCACTCCCTCCTACGAGCAGTACTTC.

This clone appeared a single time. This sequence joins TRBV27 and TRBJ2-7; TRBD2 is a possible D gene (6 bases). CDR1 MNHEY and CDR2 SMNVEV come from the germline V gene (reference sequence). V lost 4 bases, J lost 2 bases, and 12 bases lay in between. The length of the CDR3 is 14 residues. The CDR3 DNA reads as TGTGCCAGCAGTTATAGCGGCCCAGCCTACGAGCAGTACTTC. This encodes CASSYSGPAYEQYF.

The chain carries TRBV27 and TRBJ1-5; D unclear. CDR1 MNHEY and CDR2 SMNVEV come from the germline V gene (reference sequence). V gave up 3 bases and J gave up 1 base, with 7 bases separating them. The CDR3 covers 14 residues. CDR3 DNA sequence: TGTGCCAGCAGTTTTCGGAGGAGCAATCAGCCCCAGCATTTT. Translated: CASSFRRSNQPQHF.

In DNA, the CDR3 is TGTGCCAGCGGCCGGGGACAGGGGGAGAAGCAGTACTTC. It is translated as CASGRGQGEKQYF. The gene calls are TRBV27 and TRBJ2-7, with 11 positions matching TRBD1. Per germline, CDR1 MNHEY and CDR2 SMNVEV (reference sequence). The CDR3 sequence is 13 residues long. The J segment lost 8 bases and the V segment lost 8 bases, leaving 8 bases of the junction unmatched.